This T cell receptor beta chain was observed in a study of shared clonotypes between healthy human individuals. Across the whole study: Each donor's CD4 naive and CD4 memory cells filled three plates apiece, CD8 naive two, and CD8 memory one. Notes on the study in general: Generation of non-shared clonotypes was less probable than generation of clonotypes shared by all four donors.

The CDR3 consists of 19 residues. Per the germline V gene, CDR1 is MRHNA and CDR2 is SNTAGT. The V and J ends lost 6 bases and 3 bases respectively, with 29 bases between them. Worth noting for this clone: No antigen is known for it.

Naive CD8 cells, CD45RO-negative and positively selected for CCR7, excluded terminally differentiated effector memory CD45RA+ cells. Assay: immunoSEQ multiplex PCR; the TCRdb copy retains only in-frame clones and omits some. Of approximately 2,000,000 clones in the sample, 80% to 95% were seen once. The sequencing sample was made of naive CD8+ T cells from PBMCs. The chain links TRBV6-4 to TRBJ1-2; no clear D. This receptor was taken from a man between 18 and 29 years old in good health. Some clones in this sample may be carry-over from other donors' samples. CDR3 region: CASSPTPYPGREEDYGYTF. CDR3 DNA sequence: TGTGCCAGCAGCCCAACCCCGTATCCGGGAAGGGAGGAGGACTATGGCTACACCTTC.